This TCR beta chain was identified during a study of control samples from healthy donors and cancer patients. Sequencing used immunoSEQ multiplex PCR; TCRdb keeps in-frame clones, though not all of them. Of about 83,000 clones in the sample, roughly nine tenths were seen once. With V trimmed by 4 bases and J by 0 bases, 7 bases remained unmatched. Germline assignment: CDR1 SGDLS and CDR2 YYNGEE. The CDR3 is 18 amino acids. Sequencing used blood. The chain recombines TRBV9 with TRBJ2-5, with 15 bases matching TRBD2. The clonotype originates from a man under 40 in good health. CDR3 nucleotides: TGTGCCAGCAGCCCGGGACTAGCGGGGGGCTCGTACCAAGAGACCCAGTACTTC. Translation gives CASSPGLAGGSYQETQYF.